The present entry profiles one T cell receptor (beta chain) with its context. The antigen remains undetermined. The data are from a study of cytomegalovirus exposure and HLA in healthy donors. On the study more broadly: HLA-typed donors were the source of around 85 million unique TCRs held in an early data release.

Primers included in the PCR were 60 Vbeta and 13 Jbeta primers. The protocol was immunoSEQ multiplex PCR, while the TCRdb copy is restricted to in-frame clones and leaves out a portion. The repertoire holds around 140,000 clones, about 84% seen once, with around 5.9% in the top ten. V shed 2 bases and J shed 5 bases, with 13 bases lying between them. The CDR3 is 14 residues long. The germline CDR1 and CDR2 sequences are MDHEN and SYDVKM. Study-wide results and limits: TCR beta V segments were, for the most part, productive about 87% or about 30% of the time in an earlier analysis.

The sample taken for sequencing was PBMCs. The chain is built from TRBV28 and TRBJ2-7; D is uncertain. The receptor comes from a woman aged 35 to 49 in good health and CMV-seropositive. The CDR3 DNA follows: TGTGCCAGCAGTTTACTAGAGTCTCCCCACGAGCAGTACTTC. Its translation is CASSLLESPHEQYF.